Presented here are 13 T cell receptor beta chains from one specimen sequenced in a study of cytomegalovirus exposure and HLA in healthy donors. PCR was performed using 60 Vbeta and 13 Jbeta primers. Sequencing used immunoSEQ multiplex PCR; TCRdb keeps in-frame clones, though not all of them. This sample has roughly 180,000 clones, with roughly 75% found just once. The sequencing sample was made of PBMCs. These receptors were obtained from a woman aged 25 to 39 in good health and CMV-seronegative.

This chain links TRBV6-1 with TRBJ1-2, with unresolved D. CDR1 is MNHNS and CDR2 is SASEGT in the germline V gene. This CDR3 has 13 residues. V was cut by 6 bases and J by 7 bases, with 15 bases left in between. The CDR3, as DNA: TGTGCCAGCAGCGGCCCAGTGGGAGCTGGCTACACCTTC. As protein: CASSGPVGAGYTF.

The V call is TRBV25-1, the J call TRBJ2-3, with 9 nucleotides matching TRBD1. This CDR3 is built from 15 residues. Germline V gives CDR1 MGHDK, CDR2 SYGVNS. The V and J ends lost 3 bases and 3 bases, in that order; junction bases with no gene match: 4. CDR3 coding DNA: TGTGCCAGCAGTGACGCCGGGACAGGGACAGATACGCAGTATTTT. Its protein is CASSDAGTGTDTQYF.

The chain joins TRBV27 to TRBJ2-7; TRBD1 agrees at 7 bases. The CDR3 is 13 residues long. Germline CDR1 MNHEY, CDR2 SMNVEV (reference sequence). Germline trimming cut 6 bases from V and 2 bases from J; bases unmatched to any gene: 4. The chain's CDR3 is CASSRDSPYEQYF. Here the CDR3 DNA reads TGTGCCAGCAGCAGGGACAGTCCCTACGAGCAGTACTTC.

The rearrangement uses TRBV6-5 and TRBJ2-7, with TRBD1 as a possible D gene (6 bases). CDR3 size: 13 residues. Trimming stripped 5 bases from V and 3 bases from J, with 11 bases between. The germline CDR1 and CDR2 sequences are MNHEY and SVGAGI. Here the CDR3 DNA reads TGTGCCAGCAGTATCCTGGACAGCTACGAGCAGTACTTC. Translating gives CASSILDSYEQYF.

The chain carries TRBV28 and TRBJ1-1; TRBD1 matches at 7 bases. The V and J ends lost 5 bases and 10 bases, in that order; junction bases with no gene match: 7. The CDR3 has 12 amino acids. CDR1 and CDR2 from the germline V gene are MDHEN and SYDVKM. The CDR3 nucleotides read TGTGCCAGCAGTCAAATACAGGGGCGAGCTTTCTTT. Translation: CASSQIQGRAFF. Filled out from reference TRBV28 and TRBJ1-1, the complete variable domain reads DVKVTQSSRYLVKRTGEKVFLECVQDMDHENMFWYRQDPGLGLRLIYFSYDVKMKEKGDIPEGYSVSREKKERFSLILESASTNQTSMYLCASSQIQGRAFFGQGTRLTVV.

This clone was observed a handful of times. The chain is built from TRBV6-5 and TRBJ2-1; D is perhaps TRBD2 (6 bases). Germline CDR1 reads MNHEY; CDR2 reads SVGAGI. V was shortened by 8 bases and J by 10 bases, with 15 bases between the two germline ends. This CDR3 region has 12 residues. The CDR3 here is CASCNRAGEQFF. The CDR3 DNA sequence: TGTGCCAGCTGCAATAGGGCGGGGGAGCAGTTCTTC.

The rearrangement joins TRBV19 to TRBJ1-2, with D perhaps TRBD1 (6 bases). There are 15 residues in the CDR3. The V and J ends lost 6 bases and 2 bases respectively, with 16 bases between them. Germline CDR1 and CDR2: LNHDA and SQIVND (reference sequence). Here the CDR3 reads CASRLFAGANYGYTF. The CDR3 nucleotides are TGTGCCAGTAGACTGTTTGCGGGGGCAAACTATGGCTACACCTTC.

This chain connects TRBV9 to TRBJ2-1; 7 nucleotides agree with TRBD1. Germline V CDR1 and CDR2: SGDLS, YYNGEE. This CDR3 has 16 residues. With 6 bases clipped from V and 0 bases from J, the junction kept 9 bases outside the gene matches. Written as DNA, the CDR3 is TGTGCCAGCACCTACTCGACAGGGAGCTCCTACAATGAGCAGTTCTTC. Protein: CASTYSTGSSYNEQFF.

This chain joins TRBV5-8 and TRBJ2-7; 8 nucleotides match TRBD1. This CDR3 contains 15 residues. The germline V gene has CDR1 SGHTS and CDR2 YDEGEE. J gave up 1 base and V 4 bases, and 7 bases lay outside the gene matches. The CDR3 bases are TGTGCCAGCAGCATCGGGACAGGCGAATCCTACGAGCAGTACTTC. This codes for CASSIGTGESYEQYF.

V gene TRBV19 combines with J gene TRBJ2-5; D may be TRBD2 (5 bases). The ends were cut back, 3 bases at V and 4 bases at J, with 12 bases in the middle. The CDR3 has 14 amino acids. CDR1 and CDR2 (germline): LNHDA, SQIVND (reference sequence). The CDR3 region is CASSIRARGETQYF. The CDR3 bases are TGTGCCAGTAGTATTAGGGCCCGGGGAGAGACCCAGTACTTC.

The CDR3 loop reads CASSYSTGESSYEQYF. DNA for the CDR3: TGTGCCAGCAGTTACTCGACAGGAGAGAGCTCCTACGAGCAGTACTTC. The chain has TRBV6-5 and TRBJ2-7; maybe TRBD1 (6 bases). V lost 0 bases to trimming and J lost 0 bases, with 12 bases between them. The CDR3 has 16 amino acids. CDR1 and CDR2 (germline): MNHEY, SVGAGI.

CDR3 sequence (DNA): TGTGCCATCAGTGCGGCACAGCTTAACTATGGCTACACCTTC. The encoded protein is CAISAAQLNYGYTF. The rearrangement uses TRBV10-3 and TRBJ1-2; D is ambiguous. Trimming shortened V by 4 bases and J by 1 base, and 10 bases separated the two germline ends. Germline V gene lookup returns CDR1 ENHRY and CDR2 SYGVKD. The CDR3 length is 14 residues.

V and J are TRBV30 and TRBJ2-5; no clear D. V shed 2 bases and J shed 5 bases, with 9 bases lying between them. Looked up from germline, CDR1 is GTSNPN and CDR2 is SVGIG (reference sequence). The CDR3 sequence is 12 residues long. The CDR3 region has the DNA TGTGCCTGGAGTTCCGCCGGGGAGACCCAGTACTTC. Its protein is CAWSSAGETQYF.